The entry below gives a single T cell receptor (beta chain) sequence along with its context. The data stem from a study of blood T cell repertoires in COVID-19. Study at large: The United States, Italy and Spain supplied acute and convalescent COVID-19 samples.

Only in-frame clones appear in the TCRdb table, and some are missing; sequencing was by immunoSEQ multiplex PCR. The table lists 350,000 to 450,000 clones, approximately 91% of them singletons. The germline V gene has CDR1 SGHNT and CDR2 YYREEE (reference sequence). The CDR3 covers 15 residues. With V trimmed by 4 bases and J by 3 bases, 4 bases remained unmatched. This TCR was recovered from a woman aged 40 to 50 with COVID-19, enrolled during active disease. V gene TRBV5-4 combines with J gene TRBJ1-4; 9 bases map to TRBD1. Input material: peripheral blood. CDR3 amino acids: CASSTTGGPNEKLFF. CDR3 nucleotides: TGTGCCAGCAGCACCACAGGGGGCCCTAATGAAAAACTGTTTTTT. The whole variable domain, remainder taken from reference TRBV5-4 and TRBJ1-4, is ETGVTQSPTHLIKTRGQQVTLRCSSQSGHNTVSWYQQALGQGPQFIFQYYREEENGRGNFPPRFSGLQFPNYSSELNVNALELDDSALYLCASSTTGGPNEKLFFGSGTQLSVL.